A single sample is the source of the 23 T cell receptor beta chains below, sequenced in a study of CD8+CD57+ T cells in acquired aplastic anemia. The study profiled TCR beta VDJ and CDR3 using genomic DNA as template. TCRdb re-analysed the reads in MiXCR, keeping a single row per CDR3 protein. The sample holds about 220,000 distinct CDR3 sequences, roughly 35% seen once. What was sequenced was sorted CD4+, CD8+, or CD8+CD57+ T cells (not recorded which) from PBMCs. The receptor set was obtained from a human donor in good health, serving as a control.

V usage is TRBV24-1 and J usage is TRBJ2-5; TRBD1 might be the D (6 bases). CDR1 is KGHDR, CDR2 SFDVKD, per germline. This CDR3 comprises 13 residues. CDR3 DNA sequence: TGTGCACTGGCAGGGGTCGGCCAAGAGACCCAGTACTTC. It codes for CALAGVGQETQYF.

This clonotype was recorded many times. J is TRBJ2-5 and V is TRBV7-9, with D perhaps being TRBD1 or TRBD2 (7 bases each). V lost 7 bases to trimming and J lost 4 bases, with 13 bases between them. This CDR3 region has 13 residues. Germline-derived CDR1 and CDR2 are SEHNR and FQNEAQ (reference sequence). The CDR3 spells CASTTRGGETQYF. The CDR3, as DNA: TGTGCCAGCACCACCAGGGGGGGAGAGACCCAGTACTTC. The variable domain in full, with the rest retrieved from reference TRBV7-9 and TRBJ2-5, is DTGVSQNPRHKITKRGQNVTFRCDPISEHNRLYWYRQTLGQGPEFLTYFQNEAQLEKSRLLSDRFSAERPKGSFSTLEIQRTEQGDSAMYLCASTTRGGETQYFGPGTRLLVL.

This clonotype was observed at least ten times. The chain links TRBV4-1 to TRBJ2-5; D ambiguous. CDR1 is MGHRA, CDR2 YSYEKL, per germline. V was shortened by 2 bases and J by 9 bases, with 7 bases between the two germline ends. This CDR3 is 11 amino acids long. The CDR3 region has the DNA TGCGCCAGCAGCCAATTTGGCCCCCAGTACTTC. This sequence encodes CASSQFGPQYF.

The CDR3: CSVAQGRDSPLHF. CDR3 nucleotide sequence: TGCAGCGTAGCACAGGGAAGGGATTCACCCCTCCACTTT. The gene calls are TRBV29-1 and TRBJ1-6, with D possibly TRBD1 on 6 matching bases. The germline CDR1 and CDR2 sequences are SQVTM and ANQGSEA. Trimming removed 6 bases at V and 8 bases at J, with 14 bases between. The CDR3 sequence is 13 residues long.

This clonotype was counted many times. The rearrangement joins TRBV20-1 to TRBJ2-2; D unresolved. This CDR3 has 15 residues. CDR1 is DFQATT and CDR2 is SNEGSKA in the germline V gene (reference sequence). V lost 3 bases to trimming and J lost 1 base, with 12 bases between them. The CDR3 sequence: CSARDAIRNTGELFF. In DNA form, the CDR3 reads TGCAGTGCTAGGGACGCGATTAGGAACACCGGGGAGCTGTTTTTT.

V usage is TRBV29-1 and J usage is TRBJ2-5; 9 bases match TRBD1. V shed 7 bases and J 3 bases; nucleotides not matched to a gene: 3. The length of the CDR3 is 12 residues. The germline V gene encodes CDR1 SQVTM and CDR2 ANQGSEA. The CDR3 DNA sequence: TGCAGCGGCCGACAGGGGGAAGAGACCCAGTACTTC. Protein: CSGRQGEETQYF. The full variable domain, its missing parts supplied by reference TRBV29-1 and TRBJ2-5, is SAVISQKPSRDICQRGTSLTIQCQVDSQVTMMFWYRQQPGQSLTLIATANQGSEATYESGFVIDKFPISRPNLTFSTLTVSNMSPEDSSIYLCSGRQGEETQYFGPGTRLLVL.

This clonotype was detected ten times or more. The chain recombines TRBV19 with TRBJ2-3, with 9 bases that match TRBD2. Germline-derived CDR1 and CDR2 are LNHDA and SQIVND (reference sequence). The J segment lost 6 bases and the V segment lost 5 bases, leaving 6 bases of the junction unmatched. This CDR3 has 14 amino acids. CDR3: CASSRGGASDTQYF. The CDR3 region has the DNA TGTGCCAGTAGTCGCGGGGGGGCCTCCGATACGCAGTATTTT.

A word on this clonotype: A much larger clone sits a single nucleotide away, making a read error possible. The chain carries TRBV20-1 and TRBJ2-1, with 9 bases aligning to TRBD2. The CDR3 is 16 residues long. Germline loops: CDR1 DFQATT, CDR2 SNEGSKA (reference sequence). In DNA, the CDR3 is TGCAGTGCTAGAGACAATAGCGGGAGTTCCTACAATGAGCTGTTCTTC. Residues: CSARDNSGSSYNELFF.

This clonotype was picked up a small number of times. J is TRBJ1-3 and V is TRBV11-1; 7 positions match TRBD1. Germline CDR1 is SGHAT and CDR2 is FQDESV (reference sequence). CDR3 length: 18 amino acids. The V segment lost 5 bases and the J segment 2 bases; nucleotides outside the gene matches: 15. CDR3 sequence: CASSLGQLGIWTGNTIYF. The CDR3 nucleotides read TGTGCCAGCAGCCTGGGACAGTTGGGGATTTGGACTGGAAACACCATATATTTT.

This clonotype has a count of ten or more. V is TRBV20-1 and J is TRBJ1-1, with 7 bases aligning to TRBD1. Trimming cost V 6 bases and J 5 bases; bases outside gene matches: 3. From germline, CDR1 is DFQATT and CDR2 SNEGSKA (reference sequence). This CDR3 is 11 amino acids long. Here the CDR3 DNA reads TGCAGTGCCCCGGGACAGACTGAAGCTTTCTTT. This translates into CSAPGQTEAFF.

The chain couples TRBV12-3 or TRBV12-4 to TRBJ2-3, with TRBD1 identical over 10 bases. The V and J ends lost 3 bases and 3 bases, in that order; junction bases with no gene match: 6. This CDR3 has 16 amino acids. The CDR3 coding sequence is TGTGCCAGCAGTTTCTTTAGGACAGGGGGGACAGATACGCAGTATTTT. It codes for CASSFFRTGGTDTQYF.

In this sample, this clonotype turned up a few times. The germline gene is not matched at one end of the junction; a read error may be the cause. The chain joins TRBV2 to TRBJ1-2; the match to TRBD1 covers 7 bases. This CDR3 region has 15 residues. Per germline, CDR1 SNHLY and CDR2 FYNNEI. The CDR3 region is CTSSGQQGHNYGYTF. The CDR3 nucleotides are TGTACCAGCAGTGGTCAACAGGGGCATAACTATGGCTACACCTTC. Full variable domain (remainder filled in from reference TRBV2 and TRBJ1-2): EPEVTQTPSHQVTQMGQEVILRCVPISNHLYFYWYRQILGQKVEFLVSFYNNEISEKSEIFDDQFSVERPDGSNFTLKIRSTKLEDSAMYFCTSSGQQGHNYGYTFGSGTRLTVV.

This clonotype was detected many times. The CDR3 DNA reads TGCGCCAGCTCAGGGTTCGGGGTAGGGCAGTACTTC. Protein: CASSGFGVGQYF. The chain uses TRBV10-2 and TRBJ2-7; tentatively, D is TRBD1 or TRBD2 (5 bases each). The CDR3 consists of 12 residues. The germline V and J ends were trimmed by 8 bases and 9 bases, with 17 bases remaining between them. CDR1 is WSHSY and CDR2 is SAAADI in the germline V gene.

Only a few counts were recorded for this clonotype. CDR3 sequence (DNA): TGTGCCTGGAGTTCAGACACCTGGAACACTGAAGCTTTCTTT. Encoded protein: CAWSSDTWNTEAFF. V and J are TRBV30 and TRBJ1-1; no firm D call. Germline V gives CDR1 GTSNPN, CDR2 SVGIG (reference sequence). Trimming shortened V by 2 bases and J by 1 base, and 11 bases separated the two germline ends. The CDR3 consists of 14 residues. Supplemented by reference TRBV30 and TRBJ1-1, the full variable domain reads SQTIHQWPATLVQPVGSPLSLECTVEGTSNPNLYWYRQAAGRGLQLLFYSVGIGQISSEVPQNLSASRPQDRQFILSSKKLLLSDSGFYLCAWSSDTWNTEAFFGQGTRLTVV.

This clonotype was counted a single time. V is TRBV10-1 and J is TRBJ2-3; D is unclear. CDR3 length: 12 amino acids. Deletions cut 3 bases from V and 7 bases from J, with 8 bases between. Per the germline V gene, CDR1 is WNHNN and CDR2 is SYGVQD (reference sequence). The DNA for the CDR3 is TGCGCCAGCAGTGAAGGCGCGTATACGCAGTATTTT. Amino acids: CASSEGAYTQYF.

The chain has TRBV6-5 and TRBJ2-7, with D perhaps matching TRBD1 (6 bases). Trimming took 2 bases from V and 3 from J, leaving 17 bases between them. Germline values: CDR1 MNHEY, CDR2 SVGAGI. The CDR3 runs 16 residues. CDR3 coding DNA: TGTGCCAGCAGTTACAGGGCAGTAGGGGGAATCTACGAGCAGTACTTC. This translates into CASSYRAVGGIYEQYF.

This clonotype was seen many times. The chain combines TRBV2 with TRBJ2-7; 7 nucleotides agree with TRBD2. The CDR3 consists of 13 residues. Losses at the gene ends were 3 bases for V and 6 bases for J; bases not matched to a gene: 5. The germline gives CDR1 SNHLY, CDR2 FYNNEI. The CDR3 coding sequence is TGTGCCAGCAGTGATTGGTCGGGAGGCGAGCAGTACTTC. This gives the protein CASSDWSGGEQYF.

The rearrangement links TRBV7-2 to TRBJ2-3; possible D gene TRBD1, 5 bases. The V and J ends lost 4 bases and 9 bases respectively, with 20 bases between them. The CDR3 spans 15 residues. Germline V gene sequence: CDR1 SGHTA, CDR2 FQGNSA. The CDR3 is CASSWGAFTSPTQYF. DNA for the CDR3: TGTGCCAGCAGCTGGGGCGCCTTTACCTCCCCCACGCAGTATTTT. The full variable domain, its missing parts supplied by reference TRBV7-2 and TRBJ2-3, is GAGVSQSPSNKVTEKGKDVELRCDPISGHTALYWYRQSLGQGLEFLIYFQGNSAPDKSGLPSDRFSAERTGGSVSTLTIQRTQQEDSAVYLCASSWGAFTSPTQYFGPGTRLTVL.

The sample holds many counts of this clonotype. This chain links TRBV7-2 with TRBJ2-7; D uncertain. This CDR3 spans 16 amino acids. Deletions cut 0 bases from V and 3 bases from J, with 15 bases between. Germline lookup yields CDR1 SGHTA and CDR2 FQGNSA. The CDR3 sequence is CASSLASAIGIYEQYF. DNA of the CDR3: TGTGCCAGCAGCTTAGCGTCCGCGATTGGGATCTACGAGCAGTACTTC.

This clonotype was detected many times. V gene TRBV12-3 or TRBV12-4 combines with J gene TRBJ2-1; D uncertain. The CDR3 spans 13 residues. V lost 0 bases, J lost 4 bases, and 4 bases lay in between. DNA for the CDR3: TGTGCCAGCAGTTTAGCGGATTACAATGAGCAGTTCTTC. As protein: CASSLADYNEQFF.

The V call is TRBV6-1, the J call TRBJ2-2; 12 positions match TRBD2. Germline-derived CDR1 and CDR2 are MNHNS and SASEGT. Trimming at V came to 5 bases and at J to 4 bases, leaving 2 bases not matched to a gene. The length of the CDR3 is 15 residues. CDR3 nucleotides: TGTGCCAGCAGTCGGACTAGCGGGACCACCGGGGAGCTGTTTTTT. This sequence encodes CASSRTSGTTGELFF.

This clonotype was picked up a small number of times. This chain connects TRBV6-1 to TRBJ1-3; D not certain. The V gene lost 6 bases and the J gene lost 0 bases, with 12 bases spanning the gap. In germline, CDR1 is MNHNS, CDR2 SASEGT. The CDR3 has 15 amino acids. CDR3 nucleotides: TGTGCCAGCAGCTCCGTTGCTTACTCTGGAAACACCATATATTTT. Amino acids: CASSSVAYSGNTIYF.

Points on this clonotype: Given the absence of the conserved phenylalanine or tryptophan at the CDR3 end, a read error is likely. The chain employs TRBV7-2 and TRBJ2-7; D unresolved. V gave up 5 bases and J gave up 6 bases, with 11 bases separating them. Germline loops: CDR1 SGHTA, CDR2 FQGNSA. CDR3 size: 12 residues. The CDR3 bases are TGTGCCAGCAGCCAATTGTCGGCCGAGCAGTACCTC. Translating gives CASSQLSAEQYL.